This entry features one T cell receptor (beta chain) sequence. Antigen specificity is unknown. The record originates from a study of blood T cells in healthy people across ages. Next came a second PCR, run for about 6 to 11 cycles, which used a sample-barcoded 5' primer along with a J-beta primer mix. A 12-random-nucleotide template-switch adaptor tagged each cDNA molecule. MiXCR was run by TCRdb on the 5' RACE reads, yielding one entry per CDR3 protein. The data contain hundreds of thousands of distinct CDR3 sequences, 40% to 60% of them seen just once; the ten biggest clones take up around 15%. The germline CDR1 and CDR2 sequences are SGHTA and FQGNSA. The CDR3 consists of 16 residues. The V end was cut by 1 base, the J end by 4 bases, with 14 bases between. Findings and caveats of the study: Whereas aged donors had fewer naive CD4+ cells, long-lived donors had more of them and higher diversity.

J is TRBJ1-5 and V is TRBV7-2; D is possibly TRBD1 (6 bases). Sequencing was carried out using blood. This receptor was taken from a man younger than 40 in good health. The CDR3 here is CASSLGGTFLNQPQHF. CDR3 DNA sequence: TGTGCCAGCAGCTTAGGCGGGACATTCCTTAATCAGCCCCAGCATTTT.